This entry lists 22 T cell receptor beta chains sequenced from one sample in a study of blood T cells in healthy people across ages. Together with a sample-barcoded 5' primer, a J-beta primer mix was included in a second PCR lasting about 7 to 11 cycles. TCRdb re-derived calls from the 5' RACE reads in MiXCR, one entry per CDR3 protein. The top ten hold more than 8.5% of the sample, which has 750,000 to 1,000,000 distinct CDR3 sequences, about 28% seen once. This sample was also put to use in a study of T cells of mothers and their children.

Sequencing was performed on blood. These receptors were obtained from a woman aged 40 to 49 in good health.

This chain connects TRBV7-9 to TRBJ1-2; possibly TRBD1 for D (6 bases). CDR3 size: 13 residues. Deletions cut 5 bases from V and 8 bases from J, with 15 bases between. The germline V gene encodes CDR1 SEHNR and CDR2 FQNEAQ (reference sequence). CDR3 sequence reads: CASSVPDSRGYTF. The CDR3 DNA reads as TGTGCCAGCAGCGTACCGGACAGCAGAGGCTACACCTTC.

In this sample, this clonotype turned up a few times. This chain uses TRBV6-4 with TRBJ2-1; 7 bases agree with TRBD1. The CDR3 contains 12 residues. J lost 15 bases, V lost 6 bases, and 11 bases had no gene match. Germline V lookup: CDR1 MRHNA, CDR2 SNTAGT. The CDR3 bases are TGTGCCAGCAGAGCCGGGATAGGGGGCTTGTTCTTC. It codes for CASRAGIGGLFF.

In regard to this clonotype: A read error may produce the germline difference seen at one junction end. The rearrangement uses TRBV4-3 and TRBJ2-3; 7 nucleotides agree with TRBD1. The tail of the sequence fits TRBJ1-1 better, so the J call may be wrong. In germline, CDR1 is LGHNA, CDR2 YSLEER. The CDR3 length is 14 residues. The CDR3 bases are TGCGCCAGCAGCCGAGGGACAGATAACACTGAGGCTTTCTTT. Translated: CASSRGTDNTEAFF.

This clonotype was recorded a few times. The genes are TRBV28 and TRBJ1-1; D is ambiguous. Germline V CDR1 and CDR2: MDHEN, SYDVKM. The ends were cut back, 6 bases at V and 3 bases at J, with 17 bases in the middle. This CDR3 comprises 15 residues. CDR3 DNA sequence: TGTGCCAGCAGCAGCCCGGGAAAGGAGGACACTGAAGCTTTCTTT. This encodes CASSSPGKEDTEAFF.

The sample holds a few counts of this clonotype. The chain carries TRBV6-6 and TRBJ2-1; D uncertain. The CDR3 runs 10 residues. The germline V gene has CDR1 MNHNY and CDR2 SVGAGI (reference sequence). The V end was cut by 10 bases, the J end by 5 bases, with 6 bases between. CDR3 sequence (DNA): TGTGCCACTAAGAACAATGAGCAGTTCTTC. It specifies CATKNNEQFF.

This clonotype appeared a few times. The gene calls are TRBV5-6 and TRBJ2-1, with 7 positions matching TRBD1. Trimming cost V 0 bases and J 9 bases; bases outside gene matches: 9. CDR1 and CDR2 (germline): SGHDT, YYEEEE. This CDR3 region has 15 residues. The CDR3 spells CASSLGGGYAAEQFF. In DNA form, the CDR3 reads TGTGCCAGCAGCTTGGGAGGGGGCTATGCCGCTGAGCAGTTCTTC.

The rearrangement joins TRBV7-3 to TRBJ1-1, with 7 bases identical to TRBD1. Germline trimming cut 2 bases from V and 1 base from J; bases unmatched to any gene: 7. Germline lookup yields CDR1 SGHTA and CDR2 FQGTGA. The CDR3 is 16 residues long. The CDR3 loop reads CASSLAFGQANTEAFF. The CDR3 bases are TGTGCCAGCAGCTTAGCCTTCGGACAGGCGAACACTGAAGCTTTCTTT.

This clonotype was detected only a few times. This sequence joins TRBV7-6 and TRBJ2-1; 9 bases line up with TRBD1. The J segment lost 9 bases and the V segment lost 3 bases, leaving 3 bases of the junction unmatched. The CDR3 sequence is 13 residues long. Germline V gives CDR1 SGHVS, CDR2 FNYEAQ. The DNA of the CDR3 is TGTGCCAGCAGCTTGACAGGGGGTCCTGAGCAGTTCTTC. This sequence encodes CASSLTGGPEQFF.

V usage is TRBV5-1 and J usage is TRBJ1-1, with a tentative D call TRBD1 (6 bases). The CDR3 has 15 amino acids. The germline V and J ends were trimmed by 5 bases and 4 bases, with 18 bases remaining between them. Germline CDR1 SGHRS, CDR2 YFSETQ. This CDR3 is CASSDSGHDFTEAFF. The CDR3, as DNA: TGCGCCAGCAGTGACTCGGGACACGACTTCACTGAAGCTTTCTTT.

In this sample, this clonotype turned up a few times. The CDR3 sequence: CASSFTPQADPYNSPLHF. The DNA of the CDR3 is TGTGCCAGCAGTTTTACACCACAGGCGGATCCTTATAATTCACCCCTCCACTTT. This chain uses TRBV7-8 with TRBJ1-6, with D tentatively TRBD1 (5 bases). The CDR3 is 18 amino acids. Trimming shortened V by 6 bases and J by 4 bases, and 22 bases separated the two germline ends. Per the germline V gene, CDR1 is SGHVS and CDR2 is FQNEAQ. Filled out from reference TRBV7-8 and TRBJ1-6, the complete variable domain reads GAGVSQSPRYKVAKRGQDVALRCDPISGHVSLFWYQQALGQGPEFLTYFQNEAQLDKSGLPSDRFFAERPEGSVSTLKIQRTQQEDSAVYLCASSFTPQADPYNSPLHFGNGTRLTVT.

Regarding this clonotype: A much larger clone lies one base from this, so it may be a read error. The chain is built from TRBV20-1 and TRBJ2-7, with TRBD1 identical over 9 bases. CDR3 size: 13 residues. Germline trimming cut 5 bases from V and 3 bases from J; bases unmatched to any gene: 5. Germline V gene data show CDR1 as DFQATT and CDR2 as SNEGSKA (reference sequence). The CDR3 DNA reads TGCAGTGCTTTTCGACAGGGGGACTACGAGCAGTACTTC. Protein sequence: CSAFRQGDYEQYF.

About this clonotype: Germline is not matched at one junction end, which may reflect a read error. The V call is TRBV20-1, the J call TRBJ2-6; D might be TRBD1 (6 bases). CDR1 and CDR2 from the germline V gene are DFQATT and SNEGSKA (reference sequence). The CDR3 extends over 13 amino acids. Written as DNA, the CDR3 is TGCGGCGCAACAGGGTTCGTGGCCAACGTCCGGACTTTC. Encoded protein: CGATGFVANVRTF.

This clonotype turned up a few times. The J gene is TRBJ2-2, the V gene TRBV6-2 or TRBV6-3; D is undetermined. CDR1 and CDR2 from the germline V gene are MNHEY and SVGEGT. This CDR3 has 15 amino acids. V was clipped by 4 bases and J by 6 bases, with 15 bases between them. Here the CDR3 DNA reads TGTGCCAGCAGTTTGTTGAAAGGGAAAGCCGGGGAGCTGTTTTTT. Its protein is CASSLLKGKAGELFF.

In its sample, this clonotype was seen many times. V is TRBV4-1 and J is TRBJ2-7; D is uncertain. CDR1 is MGHRA and CDR2 is YSYEKL in the germline V gene. The CDR3 extends over 13 amino acids. V shed 1 base and J shed 6 bases, with 10 bases lying between them. For the CDR3, the DNA is TGCGCCAGCAGCCAAGGAACAGAGATCGAGCAGTACTTC. Translating it yields CASSQGTEIEQYF.

V is TRBV20-1 and J is TRBJ2-1; D may be TRBD1 (5 bases). Germline assignment: CDR1 DFQATT and CDR2 SNEGSKA (reference sequence). The CDR3 length is 14 residues. The V end lost 0 bases, the J end lost 2 bases, and 8 bases lay between the germline ends. DNA of the CDR3: TGCAGTGCTAGAGAGGTAGGGGCCTACAATGAGCAGTTCTTC. This translates into CSAREVGAYNEQFF.

This clonotype was observed many times. The chain couples TRBV15 to TRBJ1-2; 8 positions agree with TRBD1. The CDR3 has 15 amino acids. In germline, CDR1 is LNHNV, CDR2 YYDKDF (reference sequence). Trimming cost V 0 bases and J 6 bases; bases outside gene matches: 6. The CDR3 nucleotides read TGTGCCACCAGCAGAGACAGGGGGCACGGGAATGGCTACACCTTC. Translation gives CATSRDRGHGNGYTF.

V gene TRBV15 combines with J gene TRBJ2-1, with TRBD2 matching 8 bases. V lost 1 base to trimming and J lost 0 bases; unmatched junction nucleotides: 14. Germline assignment: CDR1 LNHNV and CDR2 YYDKDF (reference sequence). The CDR3 spans 20 residues. For the CDR3, the DNA is TGTGCCACCAGCAGAGTCCGTAGCGGGGATTACCGGGCCTCCTACAATGAGCAGTTCTTC. Translating it yields CATSRVRSGDYRASYNEQFF. Variable domain in full (rest from reference TRBV15 and TRBJ2-1): DAMVIQNPRYQVTQFGKPVTLSCSQTLNHNVMYWYQQKSSQAPKLLFHYYDKDFNNEADTPDNFQSRRPNTSFCFLDIRSPGLGDTAMYLCATSRVRSGDYRASYNEQFFGPGTRLTVL.

The rearrangement uses TRBV6-2 or TRBV6-3 and TRBJ2-5, with TRBD2 matching over 10 bases. The V segment lost 6 bases and the J segment 5 bases; nucleotides outside the gene matches: 9. The CDR3 runs 15 residues. Germline values: CDR1 MNHEY, CDR2 SVGEGT. The CDR3 nucleotides read TGTGCCAGCAGGACAGCGGGGGGGCCAGGGGAGACCCAGTACTTC. Translation: CASRTAGGPGETQYF.

V and J are TRBV3-1 and TRBJ2-4; D not certain. CDR1 is LGHDT, CDR2 YNNKEL, per germline (reference sequence). There are 15 residues in the CDR3. V lost 1 base, J lost 4 bases, and 11 bases lay in between. The CDR3 DNA follows: TGTGCCAGCAGCCAAGTCATGGGCACTAAAAACATTCAGTACTTC. This codes for CASSQVMGTKNIQYF.

V is TRBV7-2 and J is TRBJ2-1; no definite D call. Germline CDR1 and CDR2: SGHTA and FQGNSA. This CDR3 is 12 amino acids long. V was cut by 2 bases and J by 5 bases, with 4 bases left in between. CDR3 protein: CASSLFHNEQFF. CDR3 sequence (DNA): TGTGCCAGCAGCTTATTCCACAATGAGCAGTTCTTC. The full variable domain, with the rest looked up from reference TRBV7-2 and TRBJ2-1, is GAGVSQSPSNKVTEKGKDVELRCDPISGHTALYWYRQSLGQGLEFLIYFQGNSAPDKSGLPSDRFSAERTGGSVSTLTIQRTQQEDSAVYLCASSLFHNEQFFGPGTRLTVL.

This clonotype has more than one count but fewer than ten. The chain employs TRBV5-1 and TRBJ2-4; tentative D call: TRBD2 (5 bases). Germline CDR1 and CDR2: SGHRS and YFSETQ. The CDR3 runs 12 residues. Trimming took 4 bases from V and 11 from J, leaving 13 bases between them. In DNA form, the CDR3 reads TGCGCCAGCAGCGAGGGCCGCTGGCTTCAGTACTTC. Translated: CASSEGRWLQYF.

Comments on this clonotype: One base away lies a much larger clone, so this may be a sequencing read error. The chain recombines TRBV4-1 with TRBJ2-4; TRBD2 matches 10 bases. With 5 bases clipped from V and 6 bases from J, the junction kept 10 bases outside the gene matches. CDR3 size: 16 residues. CDR1 MGHRA and CDR2 YSYEKL come from the germline V gene. The CDR3 protein is CASSKVASGGVNIQYF. The CDR3 coding sequence is TGCGCCAGCAGCAAAGTAGCTAGCGGGGGAGTAAACATTCAGTACTTC.